The clone carrying this TCR beta chain was counted at least ten times. What it binds is unknown. Both TCR beta VDJ combination and CDR3 sequence profiling were carried out. Genomic DNA was the template for this profiling. Each CDR3 protein is one row after TCRdb ran MiXCR on the reads. The table has about 180,000 distinct CDR3 sequences, under 55% seen once; the top ten hold under 3%. These data belong to a study of CD8+CD57+ T cells in acquired aplastic anemia. About the study: Isolated CD4+ and CD8+ cells, once sorted, yielded DNA averaging around 3 ug. Researchers reported that healthy donors averaged around 10 million reads for CD4+ cells.

Study outcomes and limitations: Shared by patients and controls, just under 30 CD8+ CDR3s were abundant in patients. Patients versus controls showed no significant CD8+ Simpson's diversity difference.

Germline CDR1 is PRHDT and CDR2 is FYEKMQ (reference sequence). There are 15 residues in the CDR3. J lost 3 bases, V lost 4 bases, and 4 bases had no gene match. This sequence originates from a human donor in good health. Material: sorted CD4+, CD8+, or CD8+CD57+ T cells (not recorded which) from PBMCs. The chain uses TRBV13 and TRBJ2-7, with 12 nucleotides matching TRBD2. This CDR3 is CASSYGLAGFYEQYF. The CDR3, as DNA: TGTGCCAGCAGCTACGGACTAGCGGGATTCTACGAGCAGTACTTC. Variable domain in full (rest from reference TRBV13 and TRBJ2-7): AAGVIQSPRHLIKEKRETATLKCYPIPRHDTVYWYQQGPGQDPQFLISFYEKMQSDKGSIPDRFSAQQFSDYHSELNMSSLELGDSALYFCASSYGLAGFYEQYFGPGTRLTVT.